The 5 T cell receptor beta chains below come from one sample, sequenced in a study of T cell responses to AZD1222 COVID-19 vaccine. Assay: immunoSEQ multiplex PCR; the TCRdb copy retains only in-frame clones and omits some. The table records 120,000 to 150,000 clones, approximately 86% of them present only once. The sequenced sample was peripheral blood, obtained 28 days after the second dose of the MenACWY control vaccine. The receptors derive from an adult who received the MenACWY meningococcal vaccine as a control.

V gene TRBV27 combines with J gene TRBJ1-1, with D unresolved. CDR3 length: 15 residues. The V and J ends lost 5 bases and 4 bases respectively, with 17 bases between them. Germline V lookup: CDR1 MNHEY, CDR2 SMNVEV (reference sequence). CDR3 loop: CASSLRAGYGTEAFF. The CDR3 nucleotides are TGTGCCAGCAGTCTACGGGCGGGGTATGGCACTGAAGCTTTCTTT.

The CDR3 DNA reads as TGTGCCAGCAGCGCCCGGGACTACAAAAACATTCAGTACTTC. Protein sequence: CASSARDYKNIQYF. The chain recombines TRBV7-2 with TRBJ2-4; TRBD2 matches at 7 bases. The CDR3 has 14 residues. J lost 3 bases, V lost 5 bases, and 4 bases had no gene match. Germline CDR1 is SGHTA and CDR2 is FQGNSA.

The J gene is TRBJ2-1, the V gene TRBV24-1; D could derive from TRBD1 or TRBD2 (5 bases each). This CDR3 region has 14 residues. Trimming removed 1 base from V and 12 bases from J, with 15 bases in between. Germline V gene sequence: CDR1 KGHDR, CDR2 SFDVKD. Written as DNA, the CDR3 is TGTGCCACCAGTGATTTCGGGTGGGACCGGGGGCAGTTCTTC. Protein sequence: CATSDFGWDRGQFF.

The chain combines TRBV2 with TRBJ2-2, with a weak D call TRBD1 (6 bases). The germline V gene has CDR1 SNHLY and CDR2 FYNNEI. V shed 4 bases and J shed 6 bases, with 6 bases lying between them. The CDR3 covers 12 residues. Here the CDR3 reads CASSGQAGELFF. CDR3 DNA sequence: TGTGCCAGCAGTGGACAGGCCGGGGAGCTGTTTTTT.

The V and J genes are TRBV5-1 and TRBJ2-5, with 7 bases aligning to TRBD2. V was pared by 4 bases and J by 2 bases, with 8 bases of the junction left unmatched. The CDR3 runs 15 residues. Germline CDR1 and CDR2: SGHRS and YFSETQ. CDR3: CASSSGLGEQETQYF. Here the CDR3 DNA reads TGCGCCAGCAGCAGCGGACTAGGGGAACAAGAGACCCAGTACTTC.